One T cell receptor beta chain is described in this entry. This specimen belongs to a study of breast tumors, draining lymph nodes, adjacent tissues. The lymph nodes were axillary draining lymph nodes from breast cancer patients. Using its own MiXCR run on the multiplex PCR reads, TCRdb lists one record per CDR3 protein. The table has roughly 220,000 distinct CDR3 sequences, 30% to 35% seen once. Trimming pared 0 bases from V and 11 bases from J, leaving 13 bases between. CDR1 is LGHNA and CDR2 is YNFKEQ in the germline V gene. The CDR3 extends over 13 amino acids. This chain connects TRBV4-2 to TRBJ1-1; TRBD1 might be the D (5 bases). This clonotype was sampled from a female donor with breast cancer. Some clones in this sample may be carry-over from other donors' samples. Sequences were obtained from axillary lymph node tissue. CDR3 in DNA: TGTGCCAGCAGCCAAGATATTGAGGGGAAGGCTTTCTTT. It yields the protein CASSQDIEGKAFF.